The clone carrying this TCR beta chain was counted only a few times. Antigen unknown. TCRdb itself ran the 5' RACE reads through MiXCR, one entry per CDR3 protein. The data hold 750,000 to 850,000 distinct CDR3 sequences, with 12% observed a single time. This record comes from a study of CD8 T cells in ankylosing spondylitis. Study-wide results and limits: In peripheral blood, disease-linked CD8+ clones occurred at relatively low frequencies. A motif of eight highly homologous TCR beta variants was seen as apparently characteristic of ankylosing spondylitis blood.

V gave up 5 bases and J gave up 7 bases, with 20 bases separating them. The CDR3 is 15 amino acids. The V gene's germline CDR1 is SEHNR and CDR2 FQNEAQ (reference sequence). The sequenced sample consisted of blood, either unsorted or a sorted T cell fraction (not recorded which). The TCR originated in a male donor with ankylosing spondylitis. V gene TRBV7-9 combines with J gene TRBJ1-2, with D perhaps TRBD1 (5 bases). CDR3 loop: CASSIPGPGYSGYTF. Written as DNA, the CDR3 is TGTGCCAGCAGCATACCGGGGCCCGGATATAGTGGCTACACCTTC. Based on the CDR3 plus reference TRBV7-9 and TRBJ1-2, the full variable domain is DTGVSQNPRHKITKRGQNVTFRCDPISEHNRLYWYRQTLGQGPEFLTYFQNEAQLEKSRLLSDRFSAERPKGSFSTLEIQRTEQGDSAMYLCASSIPGPGYSGYTFGSGTRLTVV.